This T cell receptor beta chain emerged from a study of OX40 agonist ivuxolimab in advanced cancers. Describing the broader study: The costimulatory receptor OX40 (CD134) was targeted by ivuxolimab, a fully human IgG2 agonistic monoclonal antibody. Intravenous ivuxolimab was administered to patients every 2 weeks at six dose levels: 0.01, 0.1, 0.3, 1.5, 3 and 10 mg/kg. Three dose-escalation patients achieved partial responses, one with hepatocellular carcinoma and two with cutaneous melanoma. In the dose-escalation cohort, 82.7% of patients were male, and the mean age was 60 years with a range of roughly 20 to 85. Prior anti-PD-1, anti-PD-L1 or anti-CTLA-4 therapy was permitted, and checkpoint inhibitors had been received by more than 35% of dose-escalation patients. The point of sequencing TCRbeta in the periphery was to test whether ivuxolimab changed TCR sequence diversity and drove clonal T-cell expansion. Among the roughly 50 dose-escalation patients, around 20 had hepatocellular carcinoma, around 15 melanoma, 9 renal cell carcinoma and 9 head and neck cancer. The paper describes the monotherapy dose-escalation part (N ≈ 52 patients) of the phase I trial of ivuxolimab. Study-level results and caveats: At doses of 0.1 to 3.0 mg/kg, clonal expansion of both CD4+ and CD8+ T cells in blood was seen between baseline and week 6. In the 0.1-3.0 mg/kg groups, partial responders had among the lowest normalized peripheral clonal expansion, particularly in CD8+ T cells. After ivuxolimab, CD8+ T cells had more expanded clones than CD4+ T cells on average. Low levels of normalized T-cell clonal expansion were also seen in some nonresponding patients. Which antigens the clonally expanded peripheral T cells were specific for was not determined.

Patients with autoimmune disease history or receiving systemic immunosuppression were excluded from the trial. Peripheral blood for TCR sequencing was collected from all dose cohorts at baseline, on cycle 4 day 1, and on cycle 7 day 1. Samples were obtained from an open-label, multicenter, first-in-human phase I dose-escalation trial of ivuxolimab. Adults with locally advanced or metastatic melanoma, renal cell, hepatocellular, or head and neck squamous cell carcinoma were enrolled in the trial. Before TCR sequencing, CD4+ and CD8+ T cells were separately sorted from peripheral blood. To sequence the TCRbeta CDR3 region, genomic DNA was isolated from the sorted cells. The immunoSEQ Assay was used to sequence the TCRbeta CDR3 regions. This is the immuneACCESS table as TCRdb keeps it, with only in-frame sequences that have V and J called. A part of the clones is gone; compared with another copy, unresolved V genes explain less than half, and the rest is unexplained. This sample gives about 50,000 clones in total; 60% to 80% of them show up just once. The ten largest clones take up 2.6% of the sample.

As to this clone: Its antigen remains undetermined. No qualities accompany the bases; no much larger clone lies one base away.

The germline ends are 13 bases apart after V is trimmed by 3 bases and J by 2 bases. Reading the germline V gene gives CDR1 SGDLS and CDR2 YYNGEE. The CDR3, cysteine through phenylalanine, is 15 amino acids long. Only CDR3 DNA remains: 45 bases, in frame from the first base. The TCR sequence derives from an adult with an advanced solid tumor such as melanoma, head and neck, liver or kidney cancer. Sample: CD4+ or CD8+ T cells sorted from blood, taken in a trial of the OX40 agonist ivuxolimab. Rearrangement joined TRBV9 to TRBJ2-3; the best D guess is TRBD1, with 5 bases matching. The DNA reads TGTGCCAGCAGCGATCAGGGTTGGTCCACAGATACGCAGTATTTT. It encodes CASSDQGWSTDTQYF.